The 8 T cell receptor beta chains presented below share a single source sample, sequenced in a study of a mutant IDH1 vaccine in newly diagnosed glioma. Profiling relied on immunoSEQ multiplex PCR, and the TCRdb table lists in-frame clones only, not all of them. This sample has 30,000 to 35,000 clones, with about 80% found just once. Time point here: baseline, week 1 (first vaccination visit). The treatment is: pre-vaccination baseline after standard-of-care therapy. Sample: peripheral blood mononuclear cells (PBMCs), taken from a glioma patient treated with radiotherapy, temozolomide or both. These receptor sequences come from a man in his fifties with glioma. Some clones in this sample may be carry-over from other donors' samples.

The rearrangement joins TRBV11-3 to TRBJ2-7; maybe TRBD2 (6 bases). CDR1 and CDR2 from the germline V gene are SGHNT and YENEEA. The V and J ends lost 6 bases and 0 bases respectively, with 15 bases between them. The CDR3 has 15 residues. The CDR3 coding sequence is TGTGCCAGCAGACTTTCCGGGACTGCCTCCTACGAGCAGTACTTC. This codes for CASRLSGTASYEQYF.

The chain couples TRBV20-1 to TRBJ2-7; D is unclear. Trimming removed 3 bases at V and 5 bases at J, with 5 bases between. This CDR3 contains 10 residues. Germline V gene lookup returns CDR1 DFQATT and CDR2 SNEGSKA (reference sequence). This chain's CDR3 is CSASIHEQYF. The CDR3 DNA reads as TGCAGTGCTAGTATCCACGAGCAGTACTTC.

This chain links TRBV5-1 with TRBJ1-1, with a possible D match to TRBD1 (6 bases). V dropped 5 bases and J dropped 7 bases, with 12 bases sitting between them. Germline values: CDR1 SGHRS, CDR2 YFSETQ. The CDR3 length is 12 residues. CDR3 amino acids: CASSPRGHEAFF. CDR3 nucleotides: TGCGCCAGCAGTCCCAGGGGCCATGAAGCTTTCTTT.

J is TRBJ1-6 and V is TRBV7-2, with no clear D. The V and J ends lost 3 bases and 6 bases respectively, with 12 bases between them. The CDR3 sequence is 15 residues long. The V gene's germline CDR1 is SGHTA and CDR2 FQGNSA. The CDR3 sequence is CASSFNAEANSPLHF. The CDR3 DNA reads as TGTGCCAGCAGCTTTAATGCGGAGGCTAATTCACCCCTCCACTTT.

The rearrangement joins TRBV19 to TRBJ2-2; D is uncertain. The CDR3 is 14 amino acids. In germline, CDR1 is LNHDA, CDR2 SQIVND (reference sequence). V was pared by 1 base and J by 5 bases, with 8 bases between. The CDR3 sequence: CASSIGQVTGELFF. In DNA form, the CDR3 reads TGTGCCAGTAGTATAGGTCAGGTTACCGGGGAGCTGTTTTTT.

The V gene is TRBV6-5, the J gene TRBJ2-7; TRBD1 matches at 7 bases. CDR1 MNHEY and CDR2 SVGAGI come from the germline V gene. The length of the CDR3 is 15 residues. J gave up 2 bases and V 2 bases, and 6 bases lay outside the gene matches. The DNA for the CDR3 is TGTGCCAGCAGTTACACAGGGGTTTTTACCTACGAGCAGTACTTC. Its translation: CASSYTGVFTYEQYF.

The chain is built from TRBV6-4 and TRBJ2-2; 10 bases align to TRBD1. Germline CDR1 is MRHNA and CDR2 is SNTAGT. With V trimmed by 5 bases and J by 2 bases, 8 bases remained unmatched. The CDR3 length is 17 residues. This CDR3 is CASSTSGTGDNTGELFF. CDR3 nucleotide sequence: TGTGCCAGCAGTACATCCGGGACAGGGGATAACACCGGGGAGCTGTTTTTT.

The genes are TRBV27 and TRBJ2-1; 8 positions match TRBD2. This CDR3 region has 14 residues. V was pared by 6 bases and J by 5 bases, with 6 bases of the junction left unmatched. CDR1 is MNHEY, CDR2 SMNVEV, per germline (reference sequence). The CDR3 bases are TGTGCCAGCAGGGGGCTAGCGGGCCACAATGAGCAGTTCTTC. Protein sequence: CASRGLAGHNEQFF.